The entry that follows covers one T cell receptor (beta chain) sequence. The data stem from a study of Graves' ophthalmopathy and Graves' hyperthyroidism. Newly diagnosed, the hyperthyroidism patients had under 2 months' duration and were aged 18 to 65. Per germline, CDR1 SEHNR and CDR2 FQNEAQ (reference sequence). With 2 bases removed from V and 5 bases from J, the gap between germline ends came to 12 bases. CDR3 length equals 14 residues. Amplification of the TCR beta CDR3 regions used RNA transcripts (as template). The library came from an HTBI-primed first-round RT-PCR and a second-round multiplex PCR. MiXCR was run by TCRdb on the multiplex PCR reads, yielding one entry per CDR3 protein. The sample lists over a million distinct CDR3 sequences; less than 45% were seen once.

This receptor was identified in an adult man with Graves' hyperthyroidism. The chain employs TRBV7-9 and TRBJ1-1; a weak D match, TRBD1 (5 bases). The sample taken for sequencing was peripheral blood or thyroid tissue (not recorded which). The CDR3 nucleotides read TGTGCCAGCAGCTTACAGGGAATGGGGACTGAAGCTTTCTTT. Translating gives CASSLQGMGTEAFF. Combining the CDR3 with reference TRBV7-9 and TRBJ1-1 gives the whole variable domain DTGVSQNPRHKITKRGQNVTFRCDPISEHNRLYWYRQTLGQGPEFLTYFQNEAQLEKSRLLSDRFSAERPKGSFSTLEIQRTEQGDSAMYLCASSLQGMGTEAFFGQGTRLTVV.